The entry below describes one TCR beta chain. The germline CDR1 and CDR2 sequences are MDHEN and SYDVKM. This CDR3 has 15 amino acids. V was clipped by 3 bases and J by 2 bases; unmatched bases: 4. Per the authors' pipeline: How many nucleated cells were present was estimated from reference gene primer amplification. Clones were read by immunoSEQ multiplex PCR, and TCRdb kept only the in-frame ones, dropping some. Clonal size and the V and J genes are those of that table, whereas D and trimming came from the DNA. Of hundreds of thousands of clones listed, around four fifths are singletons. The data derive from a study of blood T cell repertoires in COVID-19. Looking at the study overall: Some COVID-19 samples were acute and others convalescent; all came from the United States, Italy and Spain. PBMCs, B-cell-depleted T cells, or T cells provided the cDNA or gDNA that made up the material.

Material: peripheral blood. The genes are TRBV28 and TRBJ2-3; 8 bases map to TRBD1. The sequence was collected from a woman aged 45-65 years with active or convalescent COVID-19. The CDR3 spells CASSFPDRVTDTQYF. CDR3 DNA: TGTGCCAGCAGTTTCCCGGACAGGGTCACAGATACGCAGTATTTT. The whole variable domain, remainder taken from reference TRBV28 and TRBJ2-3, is DVKVTQSSRYLVKRTGEKVFLECVQDMDHENMFWYRQDPGLGLRLIYFSYDVKMKEKGDIPEGYSVSREKKERFSLILESASTNQTSMYLCASSFPDRVTDTQYFGPGTRLTVL.